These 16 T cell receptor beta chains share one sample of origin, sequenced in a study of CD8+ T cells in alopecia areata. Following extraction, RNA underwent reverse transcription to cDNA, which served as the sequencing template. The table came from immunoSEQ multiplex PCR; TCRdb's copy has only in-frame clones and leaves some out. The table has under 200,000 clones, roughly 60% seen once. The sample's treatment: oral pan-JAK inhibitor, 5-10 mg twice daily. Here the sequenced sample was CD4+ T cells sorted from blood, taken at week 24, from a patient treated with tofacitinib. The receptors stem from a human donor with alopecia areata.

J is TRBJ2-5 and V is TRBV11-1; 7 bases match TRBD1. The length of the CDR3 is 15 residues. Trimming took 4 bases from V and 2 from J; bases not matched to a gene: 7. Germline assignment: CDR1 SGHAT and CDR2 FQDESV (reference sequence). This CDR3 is CASSSQPGQQETQYF. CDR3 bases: TGTGCCAGCAGCTCCCAGCCGGGACAGCAAGAGACCCAGTACTTC. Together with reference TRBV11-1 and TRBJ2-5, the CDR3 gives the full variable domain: EAEVAQSPRYKITEKSQAVAFWCDPISGHATLYWYRQILGQGPELLVQFQDESVVDDSQLPKDRFSAERLKGVDSTLKIQPAELGDSAMYLCASSSQPGQQETQYFGPGTRLLVL.

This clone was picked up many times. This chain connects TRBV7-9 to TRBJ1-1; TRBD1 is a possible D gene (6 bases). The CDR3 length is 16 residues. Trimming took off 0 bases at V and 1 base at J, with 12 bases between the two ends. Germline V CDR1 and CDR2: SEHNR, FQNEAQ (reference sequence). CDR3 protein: CASSLALGAGNTEAFF. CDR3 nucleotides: TGTGCCAGCAGCTTAGCGCTGGGGGCGGGGAACACTGAAGCTTTCTTT.

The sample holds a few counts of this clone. CDR3 sequence: CAWSEGWAQFF. CDR3 nucleotides: TGTGCCTGGAGTGAGGGGTGGGCGCAGTTCTTC. The chain recombines TRBV30 with TRBJ2-1; tentative D call: TRBD1 (5 bases). The CDR3 runs to 11 residues. V shed 1 base and J shed 12 bases, with 10 bases lying between them. In germline, CDR1 is GTSNPN, CDR2 SVGIG (reference sequence).

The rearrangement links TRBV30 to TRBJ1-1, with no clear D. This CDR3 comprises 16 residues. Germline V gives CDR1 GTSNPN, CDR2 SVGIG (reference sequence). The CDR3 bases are TGTGCAAGCAGGACCCCTGGTAGGTCCCGAGATCCTGAAGCTTTCTTT. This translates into CASRTPGRSRDPEAFF.

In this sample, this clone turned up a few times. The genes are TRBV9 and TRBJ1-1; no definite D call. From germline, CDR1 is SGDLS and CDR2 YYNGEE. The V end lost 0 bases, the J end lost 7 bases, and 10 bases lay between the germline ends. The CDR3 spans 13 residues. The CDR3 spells CASSVVSKNEAFF. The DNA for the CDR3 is TGTGCCAGCAGCGTAGTGTCGAAGAATGAAGCTTTCTTT.

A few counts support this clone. Written as DNA, the CDR3 is TGCGCCAGCTCAGACAGGGGACGCGAGCAGTACTTC. Protein product: CASSDRGREQYF. The chain has TRBV10-1 and TRBJ2-7, with 8 bases that match TRBD1. Germline V gives CDR1 WNHNN, CDR2 SYGVQD (reference sequence). The V gene end was trimmed by 8 bases and the J gene end by 6 bases; junction bases not matched to a gene: 6. The CDR3 length is 12 residues.

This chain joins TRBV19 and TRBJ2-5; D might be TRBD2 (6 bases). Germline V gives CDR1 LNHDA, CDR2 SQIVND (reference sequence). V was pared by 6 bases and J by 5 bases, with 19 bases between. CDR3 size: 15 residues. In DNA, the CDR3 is TGTGCCAGTAGCAACTTAGCGGCTGGGGGGGAGACCCAGTACTTC. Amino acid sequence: CASSNLAAGGETQYF.

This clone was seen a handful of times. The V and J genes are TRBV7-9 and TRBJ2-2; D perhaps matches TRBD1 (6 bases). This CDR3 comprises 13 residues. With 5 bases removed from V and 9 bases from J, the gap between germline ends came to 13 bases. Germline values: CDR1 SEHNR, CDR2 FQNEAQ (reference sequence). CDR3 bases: TGTGCCAGCAGCCTACAGGGAGCCTGGGAGCTGTTTTTT. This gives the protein CASSLQGAWELFF.

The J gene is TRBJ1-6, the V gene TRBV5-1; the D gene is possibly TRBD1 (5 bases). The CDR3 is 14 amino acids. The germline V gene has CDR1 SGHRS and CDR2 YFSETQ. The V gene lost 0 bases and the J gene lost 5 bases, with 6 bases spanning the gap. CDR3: CASSLGGNNSPLHF. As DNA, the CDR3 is TGCGCCAGCAGCTTGGGGGGCAATAATTCACCCCTCCACTTT. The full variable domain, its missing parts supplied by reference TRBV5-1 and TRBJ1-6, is KAGVTQTPRYLIKTRGQQVTLSCSPISGHRSVSWYQQTPGQGLQFLFEYFSETQRNKGNFPGRFSGRQFSNSRSEMNVSTLELGDSALYLCASSLGGNNSPLHFGNGTRLTVT.

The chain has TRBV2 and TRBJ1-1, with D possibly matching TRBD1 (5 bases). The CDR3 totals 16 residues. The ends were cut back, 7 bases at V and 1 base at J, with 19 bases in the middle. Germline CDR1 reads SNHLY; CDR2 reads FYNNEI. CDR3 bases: TGTGCCAGCAAAGCAGAATTGGACACCTGGAACACTGAAGCTTTCTTT. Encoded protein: CASKAELDTWNTEAFF.

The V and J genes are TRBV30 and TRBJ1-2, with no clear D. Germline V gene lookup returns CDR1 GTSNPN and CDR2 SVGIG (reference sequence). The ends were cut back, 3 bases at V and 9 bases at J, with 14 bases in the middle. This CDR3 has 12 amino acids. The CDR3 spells CAWSGGLWSYTF. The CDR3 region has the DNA TGTGCCTGGAGCGGCGGGTTGTGGAGCTACACCTTC.

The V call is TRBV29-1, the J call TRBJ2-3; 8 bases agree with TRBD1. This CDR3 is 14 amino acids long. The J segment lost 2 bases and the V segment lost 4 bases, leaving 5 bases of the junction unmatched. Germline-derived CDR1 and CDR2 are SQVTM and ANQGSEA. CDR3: CSVGQGRFTDTQYF. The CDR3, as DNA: TGCAGCGTTGGACAGGGGCGATTCACAGATACGCAGTATTTT.

CDR3 DNA sequence: TGTGCCAGCAGCCCCCGGGACTCGGGATTGGAGACCCAGTACTTC. This codes for CASSPRDSGLETQYF. J is TRBJ2-5 and V is TRBV7-8; perhaps TRBD2 as D (6 bases). Germline assignment: CDR1 SGHVS and CDR2 FQNEAQ. Trimming took off 5 bases at V and 5 bases at J, with 18 bases between the two ends. This CDR3 contains 15 residues.

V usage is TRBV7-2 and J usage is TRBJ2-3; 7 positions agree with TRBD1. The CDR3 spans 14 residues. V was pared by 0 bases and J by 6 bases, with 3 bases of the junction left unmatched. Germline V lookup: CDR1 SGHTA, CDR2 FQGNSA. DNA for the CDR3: TGTGCCAGCAGCTTAGCGAGGGGGCCGGATACGCAGTATTTT. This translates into CASSLARGPDTQYF. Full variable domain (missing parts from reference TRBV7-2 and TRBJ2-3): GAGVSQSPSNKVTEKGKDVELRCDPISGHTALYWYRQSLGQGLEFLIYFQGNSAPDKSGLPSDRFSAERTGGSVSTLTIQRTQQEDSAVYLCASSLARGPDTQYFGPGTRLTVL.

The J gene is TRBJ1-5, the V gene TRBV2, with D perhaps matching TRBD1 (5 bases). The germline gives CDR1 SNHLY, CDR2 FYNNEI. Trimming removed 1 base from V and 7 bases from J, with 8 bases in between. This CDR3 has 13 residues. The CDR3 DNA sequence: TGTGCCAGCAGTGAAGGCGGACACCAGCCCCAGCATTTT. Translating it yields CASSEGGHQPQHF.

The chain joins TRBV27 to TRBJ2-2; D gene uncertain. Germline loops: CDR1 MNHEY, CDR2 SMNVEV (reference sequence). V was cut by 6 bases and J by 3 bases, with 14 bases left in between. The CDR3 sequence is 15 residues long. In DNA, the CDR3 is TGTGCCAGCAGCAGAGTGCTGGTCGACACCGGGGAGCTGTTTTTT. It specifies CASSRVLVDTGELFF.